This paragraph reports one T cell receptor beta chain. Its antigen is unknown. Other DNA sequences in this specimen translate into the identical CDR3. This sample is part of a study of shared clonotypes between healthy human individuals. Overall study findings and caveats: Though the depth was large, rarefaction showed that sorted-subset sequencing was incomplete. Sharing across several donors was seen in 4% to 6.5% of naive CD4 clonotypes.

An assay was performed, and its level was deep. Original data processing: Because ImmunoSEQ provided only junction sequences with no quality scores, the filtering differed. Generated by immunoSEQ multiplex PCR, the TCRdb table keeps only in-frame clones and is missing some. V, J and clone size reflect that table, while D and trimming were determined from the DNA. Of 2 million to 2.5 million clones listed, approximately 95% are singletons. Germline loops: CDR1 SGHVS, CDR2 FNYEAQ. The CDR3 has 13 residues. The germline V and J ends were trimmed by 1 base and 6 bases, with 9 bases remaining between them.

The sequenced material came from naive CD4+ T cells sorted from blood. Subset specified: CD45RA+ positively selected. This TCR was sampled from a man aged 18 to 35 in good health. The chain combines TRBV7-6 with TRBJ1-1; D unclear. The CDR3 protein is CASSLGGRAEAFF. The CDR3 DNA reads as TGTGCCAGCAGCTTAGGGGGAAGGGCTGAAGCTTTCTTT.